A single sample gave rise to the 5 T cell receptor beta chains below, sequenced in a study of T cell responses to AZD1222 COVID-19 vaccine. TCRdb's table, derived via immunoSEQ multiplex PCR, lists solely in-frame clones and lacks some. The repertoire has nearly 110,000 clones, roughly 91% of them found once; the top ten carry 7.5% to 9%. This sample comprised peripheral blood, obtained 28 days after the second AZD1222 dose. These receptors originate from an adult who received the AZD1222 COVID-19 vaccine.

The V and J genes are TRBV7-2 and TRBJ2-2; a possible D gene is TRBD2 (6 bases). Germline CDR1 is SGHTA and CDR2 is FQGNSA. The CDR3 covers 15 residues. The V gene lost 4 bases and the J gene lost 4 bases, with 13 bases spanning the gap. This chain's CDR3 is CASSSFTGVTGELFF. DNA of the CDR3: TGTGCCAGCAGCTCTTTCACGGGGGTCACCGGGGAGCTGTTTTTT. Using reference TRBV7-2 and TRBJ2-2 for the parts outside the CDR3, the full variable domain is GAGVSQSPSNKVTEKGKDVELRCDPISGHTALYWYRQSLGQGLEFLIYFQGNSAPDKSGLPSDRFSAERTGGSVSTLTIQRTQQEDSAVYLCASSSFTGVTGELFFGEGSRLTVL.

The chain is built from TRBV19 and TRBJ2-3; TRBD2 matches 8 bases. The length of the CDR3 is 17 residues. The trim removed 6 bases at V and 2 bases at J, leaving 13 bases unmatched. Germline V gene lookup returns CDR1 LNHDA and CDR2 SQIVND (reference sequence). CDR3 sequence reads: CASSSRSGAQFTDTQYF. DNA of the CDR3: TGTGCCAGTAGCTCCCGTAGCGGGGCACAGTTCACAGATACGCAGTATTTT.

This rearrangement joins TRBV3-1 (or the pseudogene TRBV3-2) to TRBJ1-1, with 7 bases aligning to TRBD1. The ends lost 5 bases at V and 1 base at J; junction bases unmatched: 4. From germline, CDR1 is LGHDT and CDR2 YNNKEL (reference sequence). The CDR3 extends over 14 amino acids. Here the CDR3 DNA reads TGTGCCAGCAGCGCCCGGGACAGGAACACTGAAGCTTTCTTT. Its protein product is CASSARDRNTEAFF.

The chain has TRBV7-3 and TRBJ2-2; possible D gene TRBD1, 6 bases. The CDR3 contains 18 residues. Germline V gene lookup returns CDR1 SGHTA and CDR2 FQGTGA. V shed 5 bases and J shed 0 bases, with 19 bases lying between them. The CDR3 loop is CASSAHPRGNTNTGELFF. The CDR3, as DNA: TGTGCCAGCAGCGCCCACCCCAGGGGAAATACGAACACCGGGGAGCTGTTTTTT.

The chain uses TRBV5-1 and TRBJ1-6; D might be TRBD1 (5 bases). Germline CDR1 and CDR2: SGHRS and YFSETQ. The CDR3 has 15 amino acids. The ends were cut back, 0 bases at V and 8 bases at J, with 12 bases in the middle. CDR3 protein: CASSLGRGGDSPLHF. The DNA for the CDR3 is TGCGCCAGCAGCTTGGGTAGGGGTGGGGATTCACCCCTCCACTTT.